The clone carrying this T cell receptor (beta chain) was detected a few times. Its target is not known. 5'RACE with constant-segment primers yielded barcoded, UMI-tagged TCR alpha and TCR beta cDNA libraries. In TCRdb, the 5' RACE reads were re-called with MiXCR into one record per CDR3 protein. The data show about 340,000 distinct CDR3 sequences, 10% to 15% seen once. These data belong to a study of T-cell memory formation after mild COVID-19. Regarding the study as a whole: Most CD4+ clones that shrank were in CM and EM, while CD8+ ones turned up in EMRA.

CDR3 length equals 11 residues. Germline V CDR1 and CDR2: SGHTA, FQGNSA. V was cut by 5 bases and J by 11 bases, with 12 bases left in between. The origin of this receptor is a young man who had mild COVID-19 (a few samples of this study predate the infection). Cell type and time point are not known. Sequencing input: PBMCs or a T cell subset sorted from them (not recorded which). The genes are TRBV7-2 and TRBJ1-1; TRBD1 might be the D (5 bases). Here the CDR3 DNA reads TGTGCCAGCAGCAACCAACGGGGGGCTTTCTTT. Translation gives CASSNQRGAFF.